The TCR beta chain under discussion was sequenced for a study of T cells expressing NK-cell markers. Turning to the study itself: Seropositivity for HCMV was found in seven of the eight sequenced donors, with one seronegative.

This CDR3 is 16 amino acids long. CDR1 is GTSNPN, CDR2 SVGIG, per germline (reference sequence). Turning to this clonotype: The antigen remains undetermined.

Each CDR3 protein gets one entry in TCRdb, which reprocessed the 5' RACE reads and gives no DNA. The record lists 200,000 to 300,000 distinct CDR3 sequences, of which the ten most abundant hold 0.3% to 0.45%. Study results and caveats: CD8+ T cells in over 5 donors included dominant NKG2C+ clonotypes at 1.0-7.0%.

The chain carries TRBV30 and TRBJ2-7; TCRdb indicates TRBD2, and absent DNA this call remains unverified. The origin of this receptor is a young man in good health. Source material: blood T cells: a sorted CD56 or NKG2C T cell subset, CD4+ or CD8+ T cells, or bulk PBMC T cells (not recorded which). This chain's CDR3 is CAWSVRTGPSLMEQYF.